This T cell receptor beta chain was profiled in a study of Ad26.COV2.S vaccination and SARS-CoV-2 variants. Treatment indicated: 15 to 20 received Ad26.COV2.S at low or high dose, single or two shots; 5 received placebo; per-sample allocation not given. At day 63 after the first vaccine or placebo injection, samples were drawn. At a Boston site, the person donating was an adult of 18-55 years. The CDR3 contains 15 residues. Germline V lookup: CDR1 SGHNT, CDR2 YYREEE (reference sequence). Losses at the gene ends were 7 bases for V and 1 base for J; bases not matched to a gene: 6. This clone was detected once. Sequenced by immunoSEQ multiplex PCR; TCRdb stores in-frame clones only, minus some. The repertoire holds roughly 700,000 clones, with about 89% as singletons.

The V gene is TRBV5-4, the J gene TRBJ2-3, with 10 bases lining up with TRBD2. This receptor was identified in a person aged 18 to 65 who received the Ad26.COV2.S COVID-19 vaccine or a placebo. Sequenced here: peripheral blood, sampled in a trial of Ad26.COV2.S vaccine versus placebo. The CDR3 sequence is CASSSLAGGTDTQYF. The DNA for the CDR3 is TGTGCCAGCTCGTCCCTAGCGGGGGGCACAGATACGCAGTATTTT.